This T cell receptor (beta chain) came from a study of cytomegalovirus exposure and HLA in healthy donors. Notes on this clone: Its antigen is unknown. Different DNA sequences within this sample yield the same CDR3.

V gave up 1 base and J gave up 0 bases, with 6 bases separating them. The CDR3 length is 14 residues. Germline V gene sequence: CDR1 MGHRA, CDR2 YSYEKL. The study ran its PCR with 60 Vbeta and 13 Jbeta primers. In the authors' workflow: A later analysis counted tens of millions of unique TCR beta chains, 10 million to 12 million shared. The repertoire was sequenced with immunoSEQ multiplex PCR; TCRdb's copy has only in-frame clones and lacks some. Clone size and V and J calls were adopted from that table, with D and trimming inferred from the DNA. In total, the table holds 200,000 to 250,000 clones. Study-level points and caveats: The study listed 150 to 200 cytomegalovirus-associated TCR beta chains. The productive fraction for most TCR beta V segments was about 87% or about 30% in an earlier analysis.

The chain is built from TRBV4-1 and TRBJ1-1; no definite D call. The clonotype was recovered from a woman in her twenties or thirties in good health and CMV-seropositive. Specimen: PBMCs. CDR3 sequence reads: CASSQVAVNTEAFF. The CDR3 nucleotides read TGCGCCAGCAGCCAAGTAGCGGTGAACACTGAAGCTTTCTTT.